A selection of T cell receptor beta chains follows, all from one sample in a study of CD8 T cells in ankylosing spondylitis. TCRdb itself ran the 5' RACE reads through MiXCR, one entry per CDR3 protein. The sample consists of some 250,000 distinct CDR3 sequences, about 10% of them appearing once. Specimen: blood, either unsorted or a sorted T cell fraction (not recorded which). The receptor source for this set is a male donor with ankylosing spondylitis or in good health (not recorded which). CDR3s include the opening cysteine and the closing phenylalanine or tryptophan. A D gene is named only where the DNA matches it firmly. Size is omitted from some rows. Given values are once, few, many or a class for expanded clones.

D: NA; length: 11; J: TRBJ2-1; size: NA; V: TRBV12-3/TRBV12-4; CDR3: CASLLYNEQFF; DNA: TGTGCCAGCCTTCTCTACAATGAGCAGTTCTTC
D: NA; length: 16; J: TRBJ1-3; size: many; V: TRBV5-1; CDR3: CASSRTAVDSGNTIYF; DNA: TGCGCCAGCAGCCGCACCGCCGTAGACTCTGGAAACACCATATATTTT
D: TRBD1; length: 15; J: TRBJ1-1; size: medium-sized; V: TRBV5-1; CDR3: CASSRRGQGADEAFF; DNA: TGCGCCAGCAGCCGTCGAGGACAGGGGGCGGATGAAGCTTTCTTT
D: NA; length: 17; J: TRBJ2-6; size: many; V: TRBV12-3/TRBV12-4; CDR3: CASRGLLRSSGANVLTF; DNA: TGTGCCAGCAGGGGACTCCTACGATCTTCTGGGGCCAACGTCCTGACTTTC
D: NA; length: 15; J: TRBJ2-3; size: many; V: TRBV5-1; CDR3: CASSLGGGFGDTQYF; DNA: TGCGCCAGCAGCTTGGGAGGAGGGTTTGGAGATACGCAGTATTTT
D: NA; length: 12; J: TRBJ2-7; size: many; V: TRBV12-3/TRBV12-4; CDR3: CASSPTVYEQYF; DNA: TGTGCCAGCAGTCCGACCGTTTACGAGCAGTACTTC
D: NA; length: 15; J: TRBJ2-1; size: many; V: TRBV20-1; CDR3: CSASPPSDSYNEQFF; DNA: TGCAGTGCTAGCCCCCCTTCAGACTCCTACAATGAGCAGTTCTTC
D: NA; length: 14; J: TRBJ2-3; size: many; V: TRBV5-1; CDR3: CASSLGLETDTQYF; DNA: TGCGCCAGCAGCTTGGGACTAGAGACAGATACGCAGTATTTT
D: TRBD2; length: 16; J: TRBJ2-1; size: few; V: TRBV5-1; CDR3: CASSIQGLAGVNEQFF; DNA: TGCGCCAGCAGCATCCAGGGACTAGCGGGAGTCAATGAGCAGTTCTTC
D: NA; length: 14; J: TRBJ2-7; size: NA; V: TRBV6-6; CDR3: CASSYSGGRDEQYF; DNA: TGTGCCAGCAGTTACTCGGGGGGGCGCGACGAGCAGTACTTC
D: NA; length: 15; J: TRBJ2-7; size: NA; V: TRBV28; CDR3: CASNLNPGAGYEQYF; DNA: TGTGCCAGCAATTTAAATCCGGGAGCGGGCTACGAGCAGTACTTC
D: TRBD2; length: 15; J: TRBJ2-1; size: many; V: TRBV12-3/TRBV12-4; CDR3: CASSLRGSSYNEQFF; DNA: TGTGCCAGCAGTTTGCGCGGGAGCTCCTACAATGAGCAGTTCTTC
D: NA; length: 15; J: TRBJ2-3; size: NA; V: TRBV11-2; CDR3: CASSDGTRAPDTQYF; DNA: TGTGCCAGCAGCGACGGGACCCGAGCCCCAGATACGCAGTATTTT
D: NA; length: 15; J: TRBJ2-3; size: few; V: TRBV7-6; CDR3: CASSLDQGDTDTQYF; DNA: TGTGCCAGCAGCTTAGATCAGGGAGACACAGATACGCAGTATTTT
D: NA; length: 16; J: TRBJ2-3; size: NA; V: TRBV3-1; CDR3: CASSGGGRVFPDTQYF; DNA: TGTGCCAGCAGTGGGGGGGGCAGAGTTTTCCCTGATACGCAGTATTTT
D: TRBD2; length: 14; J: TRBJ2-7; size: few; V: TRBV29-1; CDR3: CSVDVAGGIYEQYF; DNA: TGCAGCGTTGATGTAGCGGGAGGCATCTACGAGCAGTACTTC
D: NA; length: 15; J: TRBJ2-3; size: NA; V: TRBV28; CDR3: CASSPQAVSTDTQYF; DNA: TGTGCCAGCAGTCCCCAAGCGGTTAGCACAGATACGCAGTATTTT
D: NA; length: 17; J: TRBJ1-1; size: many; V: TRBV5-1; CDR3: CASSSSFQGWQDTEAFF; DNA: TGCGCCAGCAGCTCCTCTTTTCAGGGGTGGCAGGACACTGAAGCTTTCTTT
D: NA; length: 11; J: TRBJ1-3; size: many; V: TRBV29-1; CDR3: CSVGVGNTIYF; DNA: TGCAGCGTTGGGGTCGGAAACACCATATATTTT
D: NA; length: 13; J: TRBJ2-7; size: many; V: TRBV20-1; CDR3: CSARVFSSYEQYF; DNA: TGCAGTGCTAGAGTTTTCAGCTCCTACGAGCAGTACTTC
D: TRBD1; length: 17; J: TRBJ1-1; size: many; V: TRBV6-5; CDR3: CASSYHSPGTGGTEAFF; DNA: TGTGCCAGCAGTTACCATAGTCCCGGGACAGGGGGGACTGAAGCTTTCTTT
D: NA; length: 14; J: TRBJ2-5; size: NA; V: TRBV6-1; CDR3: CASSPTYSGETQYF; DNA: TGTGCCAGCAGTCCCACCTACAGCGGGGAGACCCAGTACTTC
D: TRBD1; length: 14; J: TRBJ1-2; size: many; V: TRBV6-1; CDR3: CASRTTGGDYGYTF; DNA: TGTGCCAGCAGAACAACAGGGGGCGACTATGGCTACACCTTC
D: NA; length: 15; J: TRBJ2-3; size: NA; V: TRBV5-1; CDR3: CASSPRGSFIDTQYF; DNA: TGCGCCAGCAGCCCCCGCGGCAGTTTTATAGATACGCAGTATTTT
D: NA; length: 14; J: TRBJ1-2; size: many; V: TRBV12-3/TRBV12-4; CDR3: CASSPDVDLYGYTF; DNA: TGTGCCAGCAGCCCTGACGTAGACTTATATGGCTACACCTTC
D: NA; length: 16; J: TRBJ2-3; size: few; V: TRBV30; CDR3: CAREGDPGGSTDTQYF; DNA: TGTGCCCGAGAGGGGGACCCCGGTGGAAGCACAGATACGCAGTATTTT
D: NA; length: 12; J: TRBJ2-1; size: NA; V: TRBV24-1; CDR3: CATSEARGKQFF; DNA: TGTGCCACCAGTGAGGCTCGGGGCAAGCAGTTCTTC
D: TRBD2; length: 16; J: TRBJ2-4; size: many; V: TRBV20-1; CDR3: CSASWASGGPGNIQYF; DNA: TGCAGTGCTAGTTGGGCTAGCGGGGGCCCGGGAAACATTCAGTACTTC
D: NA; length: 16; J: TRBJ2-1; size: NA; V: TRBV5-1; CDR3: CASSFTGATSYNEQFF; DNA: TGCGCCAGCAGCTTCACAGGAGCTACCTCCTACAATGAGCAGTTCTTC
D: TRBD1; length: 17; J: TRBJ1-4; size: NA; V: TRBV7-8; CDR3: CASSHQTGGATNEKLFF; DNA: TGTGCCAGCAGCCACCAGACAGGGGGGGCAACTAATGAAAAACTGTTTTTT
D: NA; length: 16; J: TRBJ2-5; size: few; V: TRBV5-1; CDR3: CASSPTSTRGRETQYF; DNA: TGCGCCAGCAGCCCGACCTCGACTAGAGGCAGGGAGACCCAGTACTTC
D: NA; length: 15; J: TRBJ2-7; size: many; V: TRBV20-1; CDR3: CSARRLRAPFYEQYF; DNA: TGCAGTGCTAGGCGTCTTAGGGCACCCTTTTACGAGCAGTACTTC
D: NA; length: 15; J: TRBJ1-6; size: many; V: TRBV7-2; CDR3: CASSLEGRVRSPLHF; DNA: TGTGCCAGCAGCTTAGAGGGCCGGGTTCGATCACCCCTCCACTTT
D: NA; length: 15; J: TRBJ2-6; size: NA; V: TRBV6-5; CDR3: CACSFDGSGANVLTF; DNA: TGTGCCTGCAGTTTCGACGGCTCTGGGGCCAACGTCCTGACTTTC
D: NA; length: 18; J: TRBJ2-6; size: NA; V: TRBV28; CDR3: CASSFRQIGFSGANVLTF; DNA: TGTGCCAGCAGTTTCCGACAGATTGGGTTCTCTGGGGCCAACGTCCTGACTTTC
D: NA; length: 15; J: TRBJ2-1; size: once; V: TRBV5-1; CDR3: CASSSGVLSYNEQFF; DNA: TGCGCCAGCAGCTCGGGAGTCCTCTCCTACAATGAGCAGTTCTTC
D: TRBD1; length: 14; J: TRBJ2-7; size: many; V: TRBV5-5; CDR3: CASSSWTGNYEQYF; DNA: TGTGCCAGCAGCTCCTGGACAGGGAACTACGAGCAGTACTTC
D: NA; length: 13; J: TRBJ1-1; size: many; V: TRBV5-1; CDR3: CASSLVGTTEAFF; DNA: TGCGCCAGCAGCTTGGTAGGGACCACTGAAGCTTTCTTT
D: NA; length: 15; J: TRBJ2-1; size: NA; V: TRBV5-1; CDR3: CASRAGTPSYNEQFF; DNA: TGCGCCAGCAGAGCCGGGACACCTTCCTACAATGAGCAGTTCTTC
D: TRBD1; length: 16; J: TRBJ2-7; size: NA; V: TRBV11-2; CDR3: CASSLDPGQGSYEQYF; DNA: TGTGCCAGCAGCTTAGATCCAGGACAGGGAAGCTACGAGCAGTACTTC
D: TRBD1; length: 15; J: TRBJ2-1; size: NA; V: TRBV28; CDR3: CASSFIRQGAYEQFF; DNA: TGTGCCAGCAGTTTCATCCGACAGGGGGCTTATGAGCAGTTCTTC
D: NA; length: 15; J: TRBJ1-2; size: few; V: TRBV20-1; CDR3: CSASRDRGPFYGYTF; DNA: TGCAGTGCTAGTCGGGACCGAGGACCTTTCTATGGCTACACCTTC
D: NA; length: 10; J: TRBJ2-3; size: few; V: TRBV6-5; CDR3: CRGNRDTQYF; DNA: TGTCGGGGGAACCGGGATACGCAGTATTTT
D: TRBD2; length: 17; J: TRBJ2-1; size: many; V: TRBV11-2; CDR3: CASSLGPGTSGNNEQFF; DNA: TGTGCCAGCAGCTTGGGCCCCGGGACTAGCGGTAACAATGAGCAGTTCTTC
D: TRBD1; length: 18; J: TRBJ2-1; size: NA; V: TRBV3-1; CDR3: CASSQGVRGQGGYNEQFF; DNA: TGTGCCAGCAGCCAAGGGGTGCGGGGACAGGGGGGCTACAATGAGCAGTTCTTC
D: NA; length: 14; J: TRBJ2-2; size: few; V: TRBV12-3/TRBV12-4; CDR3: CASSFTGPTGELFF; DNA: TGTGCCAGCAGTTTTACCGGGCCCACCGGGGAGCTGTTTTTT
D: TRBD2; length: 12; J: TRBJ2-7; size: NA; V: TRBV2; CDR3: CASSRTSAEQYF; DNA: TGTGCCAGCAGCAGGACTAGTGCCGAGCAGTACTTC
D: TRBD2; length: 16; J: TRBJ2-1; size: many; V: TRBV20-1; CDR3: CSASASVTSTLNEQFF; DNA: TGCAGTGCTAGCGCATCGGTGACTAGCACTCTCAATGAGCAGTTCTTC
D: NA; length: 13; J: TRBJ2-7; size: NA; V: TRBV2; CDR3: CASSAQGSSEQYF; DNA: TGTGCCAGCAGTGCGCAGGGTTCCAGCGAGCAGTACTTC
D: TRBD2; length: 17; J: TRBJ2-1; size: few; V: TRBV7-2; CDR3: CASSLVGGGLTDNEQFF; DNA: TGTGCCAGCAGCTTAGTCGGGGGAGGGCTTACTGACAATGAGCAGTTCTTC
D: NA; length: 13; J: TRBJ2-5; size: many; V: TRBV4-1; CDR3: CASSLWVAETQYF; DNA: TGCGCCAGCAGCCTGTGGGTGGCAGAGACCCAGTACTTC
D: NA; length: 14; J: TRBJ2-4; size: few; V: TRBV24-1; CDR3: CATSAPERGNIQYF; DNA: TGTGCCACCAGTGCGCCGGAGAGGGGGAACATTCAGTACTTC
D: NA; length: 16; J: TRBJ2-7; size: many; V: TRBV5-1; CDR3: CASSLGYSEGAYEQYF; DNA: TGCGCCAGCAGCTTGGGTTACAGCGAAGGAGCCTACGAGCAGTACTTC
D: NA; length: 14; J: TRBJ2-2; size: many; V: TRBV24-1; CDR3: CATSDLSTTGELFF; DNA: TGTGCCACCAGTGATTTGTCGACGACCGGGGAGCTGTTTTTT
D: NA; length: 18; J: TRBJ1-5; size: NA; V: TRBV15; CDR3: CATSQDRQGMVFGQPQHF; DNA: TGTGCCACCAGCCAAGATCGGCAGGGGATGGTGTTCGGTCAGCCCCAGCATTTT